The entry below gives a single TCR beta chain sequence along with its context. Its antigen is still unknown. With 6 bases removed from V and 4 bases from J, the gap between germline ends came to 15 bases. CDR3 length equals 14 residues. Diagnosis relied on clinical symptoms, serum thyroxine and TRAb, thyroid ultrasound and orbital computed tomography. The PBMCs had their origin in 10 ml of fresh peripheral blood. The data were taken from a study of T cells in Graves' hyperthyroidism and ophthalmopathy. Study findings and constraints: Ophthalmopathy was told apart from stable hyperthyroidism by a 13 V-J model. Model output signaled ophthalmopathy a median roughly 6 months ahead of onset.

RNA transcripts served as the template for amplifying TCR beta CDR3 regions. The HTBI primer set served for first-round RT-PCR of the TCR CDR3. TCRdb used MiXCR to reprocess the multiplex PCR reads, holding one entry per CDR3 protein. The data show 550,000 to 650,000 distinct CDR3 sequences, with around 13% seen just once and 11% to 15% held by the top ten. The TCR was taken from a woman aged 40 to 49 with Graves' hyperthyroidism. This chain links TRBV12-3 or TRBV12-4 with TRBJ2-5; the D is unclear. Sequenced: blood. This chain's CDR3 is CASRLGSKGETQYF. CDR3 DNA sequence: TGTGCCAGCAGGCTCGGGTCAAAGGGAGAGACCCAGTACTTC.